This T cell receptor (beta chain) stems from a study of CD8 T cells in Susac syndrome. Turning to the study itself: Treatment at blood withdrawal was none, corticosteroids, or intravenous immunoglobulin alone in Susac syndrome patients. General study points: It was acknowledged in the study that its TCR sequencing and HLA analysis involved a relatively small number of individuals.

Random hexamers were used to reverse transcribe the RNA input (roughly 0.5 to 1 ug). TCR beta CDR3 was amplified by immunoSEQ multiplex PCR. This amplification extended across 54 Vbeta and 13 Jbeta segments. TCRdb recomputed calls from the immunoSEQ multiplex PCR reads with MiXCR, one row per CDR3 protein. This sample has 95,000 to 150,000 distinct CDR3 sequences, with roughly 95% found just once. To note about this clonotype: Its antigen is still unknown.

This CDR3 comprises 8 residues. Germline-derived CDR1 and CDR2 are KGHDR and SFDVKD. V lost 9 bases and J lost 12, with 5 bases in between. CD8+ and CD4+ T cells circulating in blood were sequenced for TCR beta. Sequencing was performed on CD4+ T cells from PBMCs. The V gene is TRBV24-1, the J gene TRBJ2-1; D remains ambiguous. This clonotype was sampled from a human donor with Susac syndrome. The CDR3 sequence is CATLGQFF. The CDR3 DNA reads as TGTGCCACCTTGGGGCAGTTCTTC.